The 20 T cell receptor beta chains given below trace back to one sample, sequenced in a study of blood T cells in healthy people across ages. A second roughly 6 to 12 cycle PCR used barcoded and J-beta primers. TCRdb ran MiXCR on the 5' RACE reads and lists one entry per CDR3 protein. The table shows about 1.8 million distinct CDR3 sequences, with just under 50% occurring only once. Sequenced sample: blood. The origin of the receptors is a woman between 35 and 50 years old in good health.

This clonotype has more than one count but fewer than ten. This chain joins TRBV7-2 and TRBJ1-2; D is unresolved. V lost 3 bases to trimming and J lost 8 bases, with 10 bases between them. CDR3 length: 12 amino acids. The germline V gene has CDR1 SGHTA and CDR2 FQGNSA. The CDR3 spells CASSLGVLGYTF. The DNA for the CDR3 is TGTGCCAGCAGCTTGGGAGTGCTCGGCTACACCTTC.

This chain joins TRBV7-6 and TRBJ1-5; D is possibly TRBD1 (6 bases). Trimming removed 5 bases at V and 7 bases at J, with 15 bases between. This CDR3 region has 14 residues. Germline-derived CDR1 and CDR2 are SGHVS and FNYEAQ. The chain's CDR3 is CASSQSGDGQPQHF. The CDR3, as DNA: TGTGCCAGCAGCCAATCAGGGGATGGCCAGCCCCAGCATTTT.

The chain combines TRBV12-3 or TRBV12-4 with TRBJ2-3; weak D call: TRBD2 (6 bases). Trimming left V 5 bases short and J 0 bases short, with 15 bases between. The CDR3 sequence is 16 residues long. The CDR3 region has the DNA TGTGCCAGCAGTCATGGTAGCGGTGGGAGCACAGATACGCAGTATTTT. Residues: CASSHGSGGSTDTQYF.

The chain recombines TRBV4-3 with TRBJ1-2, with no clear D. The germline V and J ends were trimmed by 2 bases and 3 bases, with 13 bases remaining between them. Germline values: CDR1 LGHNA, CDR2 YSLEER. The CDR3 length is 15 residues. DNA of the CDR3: TGCGCCAGCAGCCAACTACAAGGGAACGACTATGGCTACACCTTC. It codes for CASSQLQGNDYGYTF.

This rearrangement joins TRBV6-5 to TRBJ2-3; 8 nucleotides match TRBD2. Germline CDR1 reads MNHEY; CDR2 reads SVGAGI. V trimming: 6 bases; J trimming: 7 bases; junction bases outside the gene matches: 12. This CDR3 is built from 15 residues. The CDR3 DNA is TGTGCCAGCAGCCCTTGGACGGGGGGGCTAAATACGCAGTATTTT. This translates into CASSPWTGGLNTQYF.

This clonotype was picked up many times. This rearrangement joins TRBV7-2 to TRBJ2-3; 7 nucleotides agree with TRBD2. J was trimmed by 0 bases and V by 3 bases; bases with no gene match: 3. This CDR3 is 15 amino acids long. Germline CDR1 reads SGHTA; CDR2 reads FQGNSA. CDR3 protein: CASSFSGLSTDTQYF. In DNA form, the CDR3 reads TGTGCCAGCAGCTTTAGCGGGCTTAGCACAGATACGCAGTATTTT.

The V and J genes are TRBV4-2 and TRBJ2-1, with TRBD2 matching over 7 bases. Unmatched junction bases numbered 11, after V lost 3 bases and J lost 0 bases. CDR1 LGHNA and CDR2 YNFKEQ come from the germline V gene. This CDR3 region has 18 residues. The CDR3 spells CASSQRNLAASSYNEQFF. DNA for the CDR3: TGTGCCAGCAGCCAGCGCAATCTAGCGGCAAGCTCCTACAATGAGCAGTTCTTC.

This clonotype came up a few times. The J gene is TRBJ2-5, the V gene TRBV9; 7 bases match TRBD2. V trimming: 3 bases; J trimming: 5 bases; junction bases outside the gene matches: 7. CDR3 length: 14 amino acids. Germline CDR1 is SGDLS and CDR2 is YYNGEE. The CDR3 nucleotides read TGTGCCAGCAGCGGACAACTAGCGACGGAGACCCAGTACTTC. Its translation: CASSGQLATETQYF.

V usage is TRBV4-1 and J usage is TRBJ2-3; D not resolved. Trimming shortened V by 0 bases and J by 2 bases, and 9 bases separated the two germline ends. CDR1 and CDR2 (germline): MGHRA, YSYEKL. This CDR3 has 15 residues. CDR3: CASSQDVMITDTQYF. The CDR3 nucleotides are TGCGCCAGCAGCCAAGACGTGATGATCACAGATACGCAGTATTTT.

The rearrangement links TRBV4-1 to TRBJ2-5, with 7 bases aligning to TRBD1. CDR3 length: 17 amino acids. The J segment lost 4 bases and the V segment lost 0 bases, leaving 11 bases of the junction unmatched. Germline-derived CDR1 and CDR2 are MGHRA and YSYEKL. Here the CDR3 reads CASSQERTDRLRETQYF. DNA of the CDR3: TGCGCCAGCAGCCAAGAAAGAACGGACAGGCTGCGAGAGACCCAGTACTTC.

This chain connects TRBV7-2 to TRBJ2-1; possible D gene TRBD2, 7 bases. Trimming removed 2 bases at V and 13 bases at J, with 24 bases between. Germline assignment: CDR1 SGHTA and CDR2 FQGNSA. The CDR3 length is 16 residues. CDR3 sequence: CASSLSRGDWGRYQFF. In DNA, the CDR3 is TGTGCCAGCAGCTTATCCCGGGGGGATTGGGGGCGCTATCAGTTCTTC.

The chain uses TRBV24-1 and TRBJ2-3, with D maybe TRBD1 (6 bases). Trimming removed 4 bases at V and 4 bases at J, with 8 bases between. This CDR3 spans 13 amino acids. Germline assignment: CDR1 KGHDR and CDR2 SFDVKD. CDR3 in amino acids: CATSEQGPDTQYF. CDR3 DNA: TGTGCCACCAGTGAACAGGGACCAGATACGCAGTATTTT.

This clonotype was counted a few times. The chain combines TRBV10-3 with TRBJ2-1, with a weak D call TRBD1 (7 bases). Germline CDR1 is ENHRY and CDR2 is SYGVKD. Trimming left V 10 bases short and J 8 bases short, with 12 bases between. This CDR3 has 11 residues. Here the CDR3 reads CASQGGHEQFF. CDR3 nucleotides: TGTGCCAGCCAGGGGGGACATGAGCAGTTCTTC.

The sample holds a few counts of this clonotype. For the CDR3, the DNA is TGTGCCAGCAGGCTTCGGGGGGAATCCTACGAGCAGTACTTC. Translation: CASRLRGESYEQYF. The chain couples TRBV12-3 or TRBV12-4 to TRBJ2-7; 7 positions agree with TRBD2. The junction had 6 bases not matched to a gene; V was cut back by 6 bases and J by 1 base. The CDR3 sequence is 14 residues long.

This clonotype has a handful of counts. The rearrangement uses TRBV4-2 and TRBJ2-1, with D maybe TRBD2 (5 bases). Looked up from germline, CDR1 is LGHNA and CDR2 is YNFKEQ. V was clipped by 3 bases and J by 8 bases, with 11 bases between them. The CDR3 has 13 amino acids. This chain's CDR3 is CASSQEVRDEQFF. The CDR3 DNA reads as TGTGCCAGCAGCCAGGAGGTCCGAGATGAGCAGTTCTTC.

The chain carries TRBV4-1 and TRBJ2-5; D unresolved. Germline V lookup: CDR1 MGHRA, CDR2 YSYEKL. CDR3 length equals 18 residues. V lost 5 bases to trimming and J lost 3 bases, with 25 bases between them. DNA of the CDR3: TGCGCCAGCAGCAATCAACCCCACGTACAGAGACCAGAAGAGACCCAGTACTTC. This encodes CASSNQPHVQRPEETQYF.

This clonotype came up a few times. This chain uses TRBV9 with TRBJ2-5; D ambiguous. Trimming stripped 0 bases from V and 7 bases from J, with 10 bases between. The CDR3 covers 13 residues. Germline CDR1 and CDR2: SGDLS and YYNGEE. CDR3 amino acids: CASSVDPQRTQYF. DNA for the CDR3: TGTGCCAGCAGCGTAGACCCCCAAAGGACCCAGTACTTC.

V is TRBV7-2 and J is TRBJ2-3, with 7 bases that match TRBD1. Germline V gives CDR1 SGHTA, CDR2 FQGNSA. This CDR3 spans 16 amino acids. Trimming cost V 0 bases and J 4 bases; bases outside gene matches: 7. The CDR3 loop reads CASSLAGRGRADTQYF. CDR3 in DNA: TGTGCCAGCAGCTTAGCTGGTAGGGGGCGAGCAGATACGCAGTATTTT.

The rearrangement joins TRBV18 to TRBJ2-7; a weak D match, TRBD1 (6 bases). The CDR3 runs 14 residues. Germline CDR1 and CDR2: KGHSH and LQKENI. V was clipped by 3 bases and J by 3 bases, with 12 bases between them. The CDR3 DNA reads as TGTGCCAGCTCACCGACGGCAGGGGTCTACGAGCAGTACTTC. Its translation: CASSPTAGVYEQYF.

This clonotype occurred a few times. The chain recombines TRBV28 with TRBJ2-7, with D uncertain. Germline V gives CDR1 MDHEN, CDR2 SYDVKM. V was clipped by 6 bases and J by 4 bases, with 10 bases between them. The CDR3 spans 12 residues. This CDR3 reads CASSQTQYEQYF. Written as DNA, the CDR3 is TGTGCCAGCAGCCAGACACAATACGAGCAGTACTTC.